This TCR beta chain was captured in a study of beta chain features in type 1 diabetes (dated by TCRdb to 2017 to 2018). With regard to the full study: Mean age, gender distribution, total cell number and subset yield were not different between patients and healthy donors. A total of about 100,000,000 sorted cells were examined across all samples, and RNA yield correlated strongly with the number of cells per subset. The study compared TCRB repertoires of sorted circulating CD4+ T cell subsets between recently diagnosed type 1 diabetes patients and matched healthy donors. Regulatory and stem cell-like memory subsets were isolated from only 8 patients and roughly eight healthy donors, whereas naive and central memory subsets came from all 28 donors. General conclusions and limits of the study: PCR might favor shorter templates, but patient and control samples were amplified and corrected together, so any skew would affect both groups equally. Sequencing cDNA rather than genomic DNA could over-represent highly expressing activated cells, although activation and CD3 levels did not differ between groups. Because small numbers of individuals were included in the HLA sub-analyses, any influence of HLA type on TCRB rearrangement was left unresolved. The naive, central memory and regulatory TCRB repertoires appeared to resemble one another more closely among patients than among healthy donors. Type 1 diabetes patients showed a moderate but significant shortening of TCRB CDR3 length in all four CD4+ subsets. Fewer insertions and more nucleotide deletions at VDJ recombination sites were observed in patients with type 1 diabetes, implying thymic rearrangement abnormalities.

From each donor, a single peripheral blood sample of approximately 110 mL on average was drawn into heparinised tubes. A BD FACSAria II and a panel including CD45RO, CCR7, CD25, CD127, CD95 and CD27 were used to sort naive, central memory, regulatory and stem cell-like memory CD4+ T cells. Every sorted population had a purity above 95%. PBMCs were isolated immediately by Lymphoprep density gradient centrifugation and stained directly without culture. Samples were stained and sorted in pairs, with one healthy donor and one patient per experiment, so that batch effects were minimized. All of the isolated RNA was reverse transcribed with the High Capacity cDNA Reverse Transcription Kit, so expressed TCRB transcripts were sequenced. Deep immunoSEQ sequencing was applied to naive, central memory and regulatory T cell samples, giving an average of around 4 million total reads per sample. Sorted cells were lysed in RLT buffer, and RNA was extracted using DNase-treated RNeasy Micro or Mini kits according to cell number. To prevent cross-contamination, every cell subset was processed on its own, while patient and healthy donor samples were processed together. The immunoSEQ multiplex PCR was used to amplify TCRB sequences from cDNA, yielding 87-bp fragments that span the CDR3 region. The amplicons were sequenced using the Illumina HiSeq platform. On the study's bioinformatics: Synthetic template baselines were used to correct PCR bias computationally, reads within Hamming distance 2 were collapsed together, and singletons that could not be merged were discarded. By aligning reads against IMGT, V, D and J genes, CDR3 length, and insertions or deletions at six rearrangement sites were assigned. Within each subset, clonotype counts were normalized to the number of sorted cells before true diversity and Gini coefficients were calculated with the tcR R package. The overlap coefficient, calculated on TCRB nucleotide sequences, was used to measure repertoire sharing. As a proxy for the pre-selection repertoire, out-of-frame TCRB sequences from naive cells were analyzed. The table was pulled from immuneACCESS by TCRdb, which kept in-frame rearrangements only. Such tables lose some clones; where checked, under half of the loss comes from unresolved V genes, and the rest has no known cause. That table is the source of V, J and clone size, and D and trimming were worked out from the DNA. For this sample there are under 350,000 clones; roughly a quarter appear just once. 0.012% of the sample belongs to the ten largest clones.

This clone has a handful of counts. There is no known antigen for this receptor. Base qualities are not recorded, but no much larger clone differs from it by a single base. The sample has other DNA sequences that encode this CDR3 too. V was cut back by 2 bases and J by 2 bases, leaving a gap of 10 bases between them. Looking up the germline V gene yields CDR1 MDHEN and CDR2 SYDVKM. The CDR3 runs 14 residues from the cysteine to the phenylalanine. The retained sequence is limited to the CDR3, 42 bases, with the frame set at the first base. Sequenced input: naive CD4+ T cells from blood. The sample's cell subset or site label, in plain terms: true naive CD4+ T cells. The chain uses TRBV28 and TRBJ2-7; a weak D assignment points to TRBD2 (5 bases agree). This TCR was sampled from a woman in her twenties or thirties with type 1 diabetes. CDR3 sequence: CASSLGGRTYEQYF. The DNA reads TGTGCCAGCAGTTTAGGTGGGAGAACCTACGAGCAGTACTTC.